Below, 2 T cell receptor beta chains from the same sample are listed, as sequenced in a study of shared clonotypes between healthy human individuals. Sequencing used immunoSEQ multiplex PCR; TCRdb keeps in-frame clones, though not all of them. The sample has around 2.1 million clones, around 95% seen once. The sequencing sample was made of naive CD4+ T cells sorted from blood. Subset indicated: CD45RA+ positively selected. The receptors were gathered from a man aged 18 to 35 in good health.

This chain links TRBV30 with TRBJ1-5; 8 positions match TRBD1. Germline CDR1 is GTSNPN and CDR2 is SVGIG (reference sequence). This CDR3 contains 13 residues. J gave up 4 bases and V 3 bases, and 2 bases lay outside the gene matches. For the CDR3, the DNA is TGTGCCTGGAGGGGACAGGTTAATCAGCCCCAGCATTTT. Its translation: CAWRGQVNQPQHF.

This chain uses TRBV7-2 with TRBJ2-7; the match to TRBD2 covers 13 bases. Trimming took 4 bases from V and 2 from J; bases not matched to a gene: 2. Germline loops: CDR1 SGHTA, CDR2 FQGNSA. The CDR3 sequence is 15 residues long. CDR3 region: CASSWGLAGTYEQYF. The CDR3 coding sequence is TGTGCCAGCAGCTGGGGACTAGCGGGAACCTACGAGCAGTACTTC.